The rows below give T cell receptor beta chains drawn from one sample of a study of blood T cell repertoires in COVID-19. Only in-frame clones appear in the TCRdb table, and some are missing; sequencing was by immunoSEQ multiplex PCR. The repertoire has about 180,000 clones, approximately 85% of them found once; the top ten carry roughly 8.6%. The material sequenced was PBMCs or T cells enriched from blood (not recorded which). All receptors come from a woman aged 18-29 years who had recovered from COVID-19. CDR3s include the opening cysteine and the closing phenylalanine or tryptophan. Each record gives: CDR3 protein, V gene, J gene.

CDR3aa: CASSQEALAGGPEQFF; v_gene: TRBV4-1; j_gene: TRBJ2-1
CDR3aa: CAWILDSPDTQYF; v_gene: TRBV30; j_gene: TRBJ2-3
CDR3aa: CASSRPPLDRRGANGLYNEQFF; v_gene: TRBV21-1; j_gene: TRBJ2-1
CDR3aa: CASSFSWGVVDTEAFF; v_gene: TRBV7-2; j_gene: TRBJ1-1
CDR3aa: CSGAGGMFSEQFF; v_gene: TRBV29-1; j_gene: TRBJ2-1
CDR3aa: CASSASGGANEQYF; v_gene: TRBV6-6; j_gene: TRBJ2-7
CDR3aa: CSAPRNTEAFF; v_gene: TRBV20-1; j_gene: TRBJ1-1
CDR3aa: CASRDSFGKGNTGELFF; v_gene: TRBV28; j_gene: TRBJ2-2
CDR3aa: CASSPVASGSRHEQFF; v_gene: TRBV7-8; j_gene: TRBJ2-1
CDR3aa: CASTFSGGSLNGQFF; v_gene: TRBV6-5; j_gene: TRBJ2-1
CDR3aa: CANIKQGSKNIQYF; v_gene: TRBV4-1; j_gene: TRBJ2-4
CDR3aa: CASSPGQGIAETQYF; v_gene: TRBV28; j_gene: TRBJ2-5
CDR3aa: CASSQQSGTSYEQYF; v_gene: TRBV7-2; j_gene: TRBJ2-7
CDR3aa: CASSLVSGRLITDTQYF; v_gene: TRBV11-2; j_gene: TRBJ2-3
CDR3aa: CASSYLGGGVYGYTF; v_gene: TRBV6-6; j_gene: TRBJ1-2
CDR3aa: CASSPWGSGEETQYF; v_gene: TRBV7-8; j_gene: TRBJ2-5
CDR3aa: CASSMVRQGASGYTF; v_gene: TRBV19; j_gene: TRBJ1-2
CDR3aa: CASSYVGSGHEQFF; v_gene: TRBV6-5; j_gene: TRBJ2-1
CDR3aa: CASSLTLEAFF; v_gene: TRBV6-5; j_gene: TRBJ1-1
CDR3aa: CASSLRDRVFANYGYTF; v_gene: TRBV5-4; j_gene: TRBJ1-2
CDR3aa: CASSTGGTYEQYF; v_gene: TRBV2; j_gene: TRBJ2-7
CDR3aa: CASSPPISGSEAFF; v_gene: TRBV18; j_gene: TRBJ1-1
CDR3aa: CASSSQGVLEKLFF; v_gene: TRBV28; j_gene: TRBJ1-4
CDR3aa: CASRYEGARTEAFF; v_gene: TRBV5-5; j_gene: TRBJ1-1
CDR3aa: CASSTGVNTEAFF; v_gene: TRBV5-1; j_gene: TRBJ1-1
CDR3aa: CASTETGGRSPLHF; v_gene: TRBV2; j_gene: TRBJ1-6
CDR3aa: CASSYPSGSGEQYF; v_gene: TRBV6-9; j_gene: TRBJ2-7
CDR3aa: CASSPSEAYGYTF; v_gene: TRBV18; j_gene: TRBJ1-2
CDR3aa: CASSTGGPNEKLFF; v_gene: TRBV28; j_gene: TRBJ1-4
CDR3aa: CAISETLAGTGYNEQFF; v_gene: TRBV10-3; j_gene: TRBJ2-1
CDR3aa: CASSPRGGYGYTF; v_gene: TRBV7-9; j_gene: TRBJ1-2
CDR3aa: CASSTGNTGELFF; v_gene: TRBV2; j_gene: TRBJ2-2
CDR3aa: CASNRPADEGVNTGELFF; v_gene: TRBV2; j_gene: TRBJ2-2
CDR3aa: CASSPILGSTMSMQQFF; v_gene: TRBV4-3; j_gene: TRBJ2-1
CDR3aa: CASSFMLTSGSYNEQFF; v_gene: TRBV5-4; j_gene: TRBJ2-1
CDR3aa: CASRPSDPGLASYEQYF; v_gene: TRBV10-2; j_gene: TRBJ2-7
CDR3aa: CASSDGGDYNEQFF; v_gene: TRBV6-4; j_gene: TRBJ2-1
CDR3aa: CASSLDSFSGNTIYF; v_gene: TRBV13; j_gene: TRBJ1-3
CDR3aa: CASSPGGTPNTEAFF; v_gene: TRBV5-1; j_gene: TRBJ1-1
CDR3aa: CLLGQGAGTEAFF; v_gene: TRBV7-2; j_gene: TRBJ1-1
CDR3aa: CASSARLAGIKNIQYF; v_gene: TRBV21-1; j_gene: TRBJ2-4
CDR3aa: CASSPGQAGYTF; v_gene: TRBV28; j_gene: TRBJ1-2
CDR3aa: CASSQGIRDRGYNEQFF; v_gene: TRBV14; j_gene: TRBJ2-1
CDR3aa: CASSYERGPKLNEQFF; v_gene: TRBV6-2/TRBV6-3; j_gene: TRBJ2-1
CDR3aa: CATSREGLAGSYEQYF; v_gene: TRBV15; j_gene: TRBJ2-7
CDR3aa: CASSERNYNEQFF; v_gene: TRBV9; j_gene: TRBJ2-1
CDR3aa: CSVASGGNTDTQYF; v_gene: TRBV29-1; j_gene: TRBJ2-3
CDR3aa: CSVERGTYEQYF; v_gene: TRBV29-1; j_gene: TRBJ2-7
CDR3aa: CASSMEQGYTEAFF; v_gene: TRBV19; j_gene: TRBJ1-1
CDR3aa: CASSDSSGNTIYF; v_gene: TRBV7-2; j_gene: TRBJ1-3
CDR3aa: CASSLAVVANTGELFF; v_gene: TRBV7-8; j_gene: TRBJ2-2
CDR3aa: CASSHEEPGQGLLGSGNTIYF; v_gene: TRBV4-3; j_gene: TRBJ1-3
CDR3aa: CAIGGGPRASGRGETQYF; v_gene: TRBV10-3; j_gene: TRBJ2-5
CDR3aa: CASSLPLGGGYTF; v_gene: TRBV28; j_gene: TRBJ1-2
CDR3aa: CASSYSDTEYTEAFF; v_gene: TRBV6-5; j_gene: TRBJ1-1
CDR3aa: CASSRLAVTDTQYF; v_gene: TRBV10-1; j_gene: TRBJ2-3
CDR3aa: CASSLTQVYLDEQFF; v_gene: TRBV7-8; j_gene: TRBJ2-1
CDR3aa: CAWSVLGDGGTQYF; v_gene: TRBV30; j_gene: TRBJ2-5